This T cell receptor beta chain came from a study of response to subunit inactivated influenza vaccine. General study findings and limits: A suggestion made by the authors is that each seasonal influenza vaccination recruits few new T cells.

MiXCR was run by TCRdb on the RT-PCR reads, yielding one entry per CDR3 protein. The top ten clones hold 11% of a sample with 500,000 to 750,000 distinct CDR3 sequences, 11% to 15% of them seen once. Concerning this clonotype itself: Its antigen is unidentified.

The V gene's germline CDR1 is SGHTS and CDR2 YDEGEE. V lost 6 bases and J lost 6, with 16 bases in between. CDR3 size: 14 residues. The sequencing here drew on PBMCs from blood, taken 11 to 12 days after vaccination. The TCR comes from a man aged 45 to 65 who received an inactivated influenza vaccine. This chain uses TRBV5-8 with TRBJ2-1; D may be TRBD1 or TRBD2 (5 bases each). The DNA of the CDR3 is TGTGCCAGCACCGCCGTGGGTGGGGGCAATGAGCAGTTCTTC. Protein product: CASTAVGGGNEQFF.